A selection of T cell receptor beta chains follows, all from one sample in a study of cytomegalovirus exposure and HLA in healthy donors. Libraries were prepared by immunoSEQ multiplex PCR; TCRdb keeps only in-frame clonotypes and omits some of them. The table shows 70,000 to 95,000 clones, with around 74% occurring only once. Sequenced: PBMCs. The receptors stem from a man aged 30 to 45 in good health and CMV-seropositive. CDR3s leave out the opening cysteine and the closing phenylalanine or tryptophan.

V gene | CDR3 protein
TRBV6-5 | ASSYEAFGNTIY
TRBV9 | ASSVVGAASLSGNTIY
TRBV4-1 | ASSQTSGGTDTQY
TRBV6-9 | ASSLPPRGPGEQY
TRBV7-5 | ARSERLAEKRDIQY
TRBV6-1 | ASSAGLVDTQY
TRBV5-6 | ASSSGTSNEQY
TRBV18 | ASSPPIQPRNEQF
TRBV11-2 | ASSGNLGVSDEKLF
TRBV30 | AWSVLLVSEAF
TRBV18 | ASSPRTSDSYEQY
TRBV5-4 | ASSGATGMNTEAF
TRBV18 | ASSPAGGGSGT
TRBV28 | ASSLQGNVGYT
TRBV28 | ASSRSSGVTDTQY